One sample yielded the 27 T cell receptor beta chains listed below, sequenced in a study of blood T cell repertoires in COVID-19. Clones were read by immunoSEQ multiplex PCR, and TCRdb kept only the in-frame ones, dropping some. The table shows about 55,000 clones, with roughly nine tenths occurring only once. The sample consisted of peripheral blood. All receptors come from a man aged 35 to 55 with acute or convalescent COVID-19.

CDR3 DNA sequence: TGTGCCAGTAGTAGACAGGGCATCGGTGGCTACACCTTC. Translation gives CASSRQGIGGYTF. The chain recombines TRBV19 with TRBJ1-2, with 7 bases fitting TRBD1. The CDR3 runs 13 residues. Germline lookup yields CDR1 LNHDA and CDR2 SQIVND (reference sequence). The V gene end was trimmed by 4 bases and the J gene end by 7 bases; junction bases not matched to a gene: 6.

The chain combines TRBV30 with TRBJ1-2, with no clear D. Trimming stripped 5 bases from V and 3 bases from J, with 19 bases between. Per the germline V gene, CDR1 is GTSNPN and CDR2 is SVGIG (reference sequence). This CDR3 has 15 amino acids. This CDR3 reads CAWGYKRPIHYGYTF. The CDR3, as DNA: TGTGCCTGGGGGTACAAACGCCCGATTCACTATGGCTACACCTTC.

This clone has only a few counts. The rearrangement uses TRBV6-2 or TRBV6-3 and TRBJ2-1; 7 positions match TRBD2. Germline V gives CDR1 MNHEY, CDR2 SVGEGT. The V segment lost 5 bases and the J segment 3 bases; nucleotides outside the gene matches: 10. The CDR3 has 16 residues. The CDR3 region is CASSPLGGGSYNEQFF. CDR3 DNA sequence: TGTGCCAGCAGTCCCCTGGGCGGCGGGAGCTACAATGAGCAGTTCTTC.

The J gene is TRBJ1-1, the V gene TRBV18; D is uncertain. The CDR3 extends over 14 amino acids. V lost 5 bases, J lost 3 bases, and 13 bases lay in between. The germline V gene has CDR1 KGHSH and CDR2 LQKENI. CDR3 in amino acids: CASSSTTLDTEAFF. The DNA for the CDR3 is TGTGCCAGCTCATCGACAACTCTGGACACTGAAGCTTTCTTT.

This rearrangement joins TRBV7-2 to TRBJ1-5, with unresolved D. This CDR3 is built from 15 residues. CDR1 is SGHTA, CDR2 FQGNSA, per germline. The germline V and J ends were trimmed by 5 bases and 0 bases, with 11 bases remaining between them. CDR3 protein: CASSTRADSNQPQHF. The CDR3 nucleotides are TGTGCCAGCAGCACGCGGGCGGATAGCAATCAGCCCCAGCATTTT.

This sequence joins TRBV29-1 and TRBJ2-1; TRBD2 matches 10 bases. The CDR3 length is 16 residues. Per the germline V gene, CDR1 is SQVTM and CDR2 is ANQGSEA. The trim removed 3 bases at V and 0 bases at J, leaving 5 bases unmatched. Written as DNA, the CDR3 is TGCAGCGTTGAGTTCCCTAGCGGGAGCTCCTACAATGAGCAGTTCTTC. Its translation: CSVEFPSGSSYNEQFF.

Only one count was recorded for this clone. The CDR3 sequence: CAIRYGTGLNTEAFF. The CDR3 coding sequence is TGTGCCATCAGATATGGGACAGGGCTTAACACTGAAGCTTTCTTT. The V and J genes are TRBV10-3 and TRBJ1-1; 9 bases map to TRBD1. Germline V gene sequence: CDR1 ENHRY, CDR2 SYGVKD. This CDR3 contains 15 residues. V gave up 6 bases and J gave up 2 bases; unmatched junction bases: 7.

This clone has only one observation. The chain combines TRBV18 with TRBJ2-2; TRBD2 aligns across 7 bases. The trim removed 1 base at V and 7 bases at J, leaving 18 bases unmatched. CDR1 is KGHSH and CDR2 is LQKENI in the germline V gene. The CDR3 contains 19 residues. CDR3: CASSPRGSLRGKIGGELFF. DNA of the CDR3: TGTGCCAGCTCACCACGCGGGAGTCTTCGTGGAAAAATTGGCGGGGAGCTGTTTTTT.

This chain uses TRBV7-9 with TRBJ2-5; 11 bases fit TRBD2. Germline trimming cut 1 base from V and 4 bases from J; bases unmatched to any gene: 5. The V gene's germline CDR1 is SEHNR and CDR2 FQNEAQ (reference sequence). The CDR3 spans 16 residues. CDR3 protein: CASSLVRTSGGETQYF. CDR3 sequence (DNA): TGTGCCAGCAGCTTAGTAAGAACTAGCGGGGGAGAGACCCAGTACTTC.

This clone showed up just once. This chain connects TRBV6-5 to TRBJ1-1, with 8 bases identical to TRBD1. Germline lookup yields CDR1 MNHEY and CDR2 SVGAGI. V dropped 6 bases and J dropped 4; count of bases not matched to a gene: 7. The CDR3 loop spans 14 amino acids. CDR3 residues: CASRLLGQGTEAFF. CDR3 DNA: TGTGCCAGCAGACTCCTCGGACAGGGCACTGAAGCTTTCTTT.

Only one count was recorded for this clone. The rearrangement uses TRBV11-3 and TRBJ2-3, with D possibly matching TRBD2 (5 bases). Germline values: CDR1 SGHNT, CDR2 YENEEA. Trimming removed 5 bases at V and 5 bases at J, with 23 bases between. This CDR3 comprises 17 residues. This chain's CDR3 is CASSLTTTAASRDTQYF. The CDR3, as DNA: TGTGCCAGCAGCCTTACGACTACAGCGGCTAGTAGAGATACGCAGTATTTT.

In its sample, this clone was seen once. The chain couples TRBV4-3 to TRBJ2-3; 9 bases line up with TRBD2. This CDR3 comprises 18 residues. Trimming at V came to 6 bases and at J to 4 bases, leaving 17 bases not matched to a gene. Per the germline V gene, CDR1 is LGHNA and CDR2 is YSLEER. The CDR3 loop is CASRWSLGVSGSPDTQYF. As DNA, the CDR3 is TGCGCCAGCAGGTGGTCCCTCGGGGTTAGCGGGAGTCCAGATACGCAGTATTTT.

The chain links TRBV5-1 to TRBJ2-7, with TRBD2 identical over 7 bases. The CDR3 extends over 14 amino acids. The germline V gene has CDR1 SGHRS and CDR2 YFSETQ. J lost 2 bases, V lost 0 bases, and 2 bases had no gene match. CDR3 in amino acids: CASSLAGGTYEQYF. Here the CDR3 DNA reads TGCGCCAGCAGCTTGGCCGGGGGGACCTACGAGCAGTACTTC.

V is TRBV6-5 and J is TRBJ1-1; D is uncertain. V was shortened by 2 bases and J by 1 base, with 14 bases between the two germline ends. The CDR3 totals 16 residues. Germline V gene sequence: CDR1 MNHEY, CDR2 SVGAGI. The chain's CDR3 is CASSYNPRRPNTEAFF. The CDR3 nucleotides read TGTGCCAGCAGTTACAACCCTAGACGGCCGAACACTGAAGCTTTCTTT.

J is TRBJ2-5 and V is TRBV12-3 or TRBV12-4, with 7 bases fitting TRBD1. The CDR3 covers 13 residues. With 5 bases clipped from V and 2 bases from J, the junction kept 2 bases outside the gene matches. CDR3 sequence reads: CASSDRAQETQYF. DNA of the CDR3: TGTGCCAGCAGTGACAGGGCTCAAGAGACCCAGTACTTC.

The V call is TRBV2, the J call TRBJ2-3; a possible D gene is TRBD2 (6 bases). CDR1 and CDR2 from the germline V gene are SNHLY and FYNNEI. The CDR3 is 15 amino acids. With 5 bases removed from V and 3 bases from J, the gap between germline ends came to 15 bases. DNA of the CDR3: TGTGCCAGCAGTCTGGGGGGTGTGCCGACAGATACGCAGTATTTT. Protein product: CASSLGGVPTDTQYF.

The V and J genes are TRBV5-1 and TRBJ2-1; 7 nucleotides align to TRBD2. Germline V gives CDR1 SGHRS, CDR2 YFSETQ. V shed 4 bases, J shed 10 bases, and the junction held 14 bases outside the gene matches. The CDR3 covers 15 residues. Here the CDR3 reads CASSPGGGLSGEQFF. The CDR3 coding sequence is TGCGCCAGCAGCCCGGGCGGGGGACTCTCAGGGGAGCAGTTCTTC. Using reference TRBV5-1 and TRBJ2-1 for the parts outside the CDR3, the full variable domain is KAGVTQTPRYLIKTRGQQVTLSCSPISGHRSVSWYQQTPGQGLQFLFEYFSETQRNKGNFPGRFSGRQFSNSRSEMNVSTLELGDSALYLCASSPGGGLSGEQFFGPGTRLTVL.

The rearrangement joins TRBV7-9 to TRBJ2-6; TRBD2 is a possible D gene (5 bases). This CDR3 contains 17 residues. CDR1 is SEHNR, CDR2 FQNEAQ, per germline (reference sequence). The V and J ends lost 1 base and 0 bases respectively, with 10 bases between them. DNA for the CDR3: TGTGCCAGCAGCTTAGGGTTCGGGGACTCTGGGGCCAACGTCCTGACTTTC. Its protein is CASSLGFGDSGANVLTF.

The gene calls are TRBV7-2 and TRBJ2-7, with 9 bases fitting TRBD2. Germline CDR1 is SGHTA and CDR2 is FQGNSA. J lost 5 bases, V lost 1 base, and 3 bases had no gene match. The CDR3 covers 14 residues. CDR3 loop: CASSLGGLANEQYF. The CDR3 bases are TGTGCCAGCAGCTTAGGGGGACTAGCCAACGAGCAGTACTTC.

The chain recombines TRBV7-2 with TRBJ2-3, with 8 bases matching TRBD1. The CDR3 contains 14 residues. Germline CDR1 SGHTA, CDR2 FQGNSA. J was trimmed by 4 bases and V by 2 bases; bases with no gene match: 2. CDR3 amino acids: CASSLMTGADTQYF. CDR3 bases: TGTGCCAGCAGCTTAATGACAGGGGCAGATACGCAGTATTTT.

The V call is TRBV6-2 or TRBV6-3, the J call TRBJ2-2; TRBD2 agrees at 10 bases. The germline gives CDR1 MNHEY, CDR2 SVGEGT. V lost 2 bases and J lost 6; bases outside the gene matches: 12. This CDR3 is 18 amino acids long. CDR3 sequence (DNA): TGTGCCAGCAGTTACCATCAAGCGGGAGGGATTGGGGCCGGGGAGCTGTTTTTT. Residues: CASSYHQAGGIGAGELFF.

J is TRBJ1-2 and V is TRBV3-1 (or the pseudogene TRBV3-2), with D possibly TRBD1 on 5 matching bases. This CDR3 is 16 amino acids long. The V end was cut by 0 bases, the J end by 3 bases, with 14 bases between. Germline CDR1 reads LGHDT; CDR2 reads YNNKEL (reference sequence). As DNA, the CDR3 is TGTGCCAGCAGCCAAGAAGGGCAGGGAATATACTATGGCTACACCTTC. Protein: CASSQEGQGIYYGYTF.

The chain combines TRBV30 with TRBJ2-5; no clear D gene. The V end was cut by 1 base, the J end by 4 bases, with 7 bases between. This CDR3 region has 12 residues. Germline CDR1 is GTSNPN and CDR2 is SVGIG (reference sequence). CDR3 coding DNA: TGTGCCTGGAGTGGTGTTATAGAGACCCAGTACTTC. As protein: CAWSGVIETQYF. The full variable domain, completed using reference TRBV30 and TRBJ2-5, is SQTIHQWPATLVQPVGSPLSLECTVEGTSNPNLYWYRQAAGRGLQLLFYSVGIGQISSEVPQNLSASRPQDRQFILSSKKLLLSDSGFYLCAWSGVIETQYFGPGTRLLVL.

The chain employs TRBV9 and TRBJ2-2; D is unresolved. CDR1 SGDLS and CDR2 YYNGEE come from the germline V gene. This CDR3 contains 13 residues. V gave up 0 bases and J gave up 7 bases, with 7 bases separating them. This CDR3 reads CASSVDRVGELFF. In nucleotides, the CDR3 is TGTGCCAGCAGCGTAGATCGAGTCGGGGAGCTGTTTTTT.

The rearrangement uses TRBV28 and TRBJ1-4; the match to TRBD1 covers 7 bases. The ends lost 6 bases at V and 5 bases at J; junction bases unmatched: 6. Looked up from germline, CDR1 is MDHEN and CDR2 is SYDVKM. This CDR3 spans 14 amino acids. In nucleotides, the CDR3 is TGTGCCAGCAGGTGGGGGACAGCGAATGAAAAACTGTTTTTT. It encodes CASRWGTANEKLFF.

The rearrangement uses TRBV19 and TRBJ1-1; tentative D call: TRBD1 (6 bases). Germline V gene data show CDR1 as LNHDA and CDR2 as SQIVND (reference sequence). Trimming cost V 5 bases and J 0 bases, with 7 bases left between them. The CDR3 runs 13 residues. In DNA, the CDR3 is TGTGCCAGTAGTGGGACACTGAACACTGAAGCTTTCTTT. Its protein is CASSGTLNTEAFF. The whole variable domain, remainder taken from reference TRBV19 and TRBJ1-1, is DGGITQSPKYLFRKEGQNVTLSCEQNLNHDAMYWYRQDPGQGLRLIYYSQIVNDFQKGDIAEGYSVSREKKESFPLTVTSAQKNPTAFYLCASSGTLNTEAFFGQGTRLTVV.

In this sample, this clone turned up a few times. CDR3 DNA: TGTGCCAGCAGCTTGCAAGCGGCAGATACGCAGTATTTT. Protein sequence: CASSLQAADTQYF. This chain uses TRBV5-6 with TRBJ2-3; D possibly corresponds to TRBD2 (5 bases). V gave up 1 base and J gave up 4 bases, with 7 bases separating them. CDR1 is SGHDT, CDR2 YYEEEE, per germline. This CDR3 has 13 amino acids.